This T cell receptor beta chain was captured by sequencing in a study of cytomegalovirus exposure and HLA in healthy donors. Study-wide results and limits: Cytomegalovirus association was assigned to 170 or so TCR beta chains. Association of a missense DCLRE1C variant with TCR beta V- and J-gene trimming was reported in a later analysis. Earlier analysis yielded a pattern in which most TCR beta V segments were productive about 90% or about 30% of the time. Some highly shared sequence variants likely arose as a pipeline artifact.

Trimming took off 2 bases at V and 1 base at J, with 13 bases between the two ends. The CDR3 has 16 amino acids. CDR1 MNHNY and CDR2 SVGAGI come from the germline V gene (reference sequence). About this clone: Its antigen is unidentified.

The PCR was carried out with 60 Vbeta primers and 13 Jbeta primers. Some clones are missing from TCRdb's copy, which holds only in-frame ones; the method was immunoSEQ multiplex PCR. The sample lists under 200,000 clones; around 63% were seen once. The specimen sequenced was PBMCs. This TCR derives from a young woman in good health and CMV-seropositive. This chain connects TRBV6-6 to TRBJ2-3; tentatively, D is TRBD1 (6 bases). The CDR3 region is CASSYTARTGTDTQYF. In nucleotides, the CDR3 is TGTGCCAGCAGTTACACCGCCAGGACAGGCACAGATACGCAGTATTTT.